The present TCR beta chain was sequenced within a study of blood T cell repertoires in COVID-19. For the study at large: In Cohort 3, a recovered donor had either two negative PCRs, clearance, or symptom resolution.

TCRdb's copy holds only in-frame clones and misses some; the assay was immunoSEQ multiplex PCR. The table has a few hundred thousand clones, 80% to 90% seen once. Germline CDR1 is MNHEY and CDR2 is SMNVEV (reference sequence). Trimming cost V 5 bases and J 7 bases; bases outside gene matches: 10. CDR3 length: 17 residues. Material for sequencing was PBMCs or T cells enriched from blood (not recorded which). The source is a man aged 35 to 55 in a cohort exposed to, infected with or recovered from COVID-19 (not recorded which). V gene TRBV27 combines with J gene TRBJ2-1; TRBD2 matches 14 bases. The CDR3 region is CASSRLTGTSGSNEQFF. In DNA form, the CDR3 reads TGTGCCAGCAGTCGACTTACCGGGACTAGCGGGAGTAATGAGCAGTTCTTC.